The source of this T cell receptor beta chain is a study of breast tumors, draining lymph nodes, adjacent tissues. Study conclusions and caveats: Tumors had less TCR diversity than lymph nodes, more than nontumor tissue. Most tumor T cells seemingly derive from lymph node, then expand in tumor.

Trimming stripped 0 bases from V and 5 bases from J, with 9 bases between. CDR3 length: 13 amino acids. Germline CDR1 is SGHRS and CDR2 is YFSETQ. TCRdb passed the multiplex PCR reads through MiXCR, listing each CDR3 protein once. The sample includes some 85,000 distinct CDR3 sequences, around 28% of them seen just once. Samples came from axillary lymph nodes draining the breast cancer. There are many counts of this clonotype. Its specificity is not known. The TCR was taken from a female donor with breast cancer. Some clones in this sample may be carry-over from other donors' samples. V is TRBV5-1 and J is TRBJ2-7; D uncertain. Sequencing was performed on axillary lymph node tissue. CDR3 DNA: TGCGCCAGCAGCTTGGCCAATTCCGACGAGCAGTACTTC. It is translated as CASSLANSDEQYF.